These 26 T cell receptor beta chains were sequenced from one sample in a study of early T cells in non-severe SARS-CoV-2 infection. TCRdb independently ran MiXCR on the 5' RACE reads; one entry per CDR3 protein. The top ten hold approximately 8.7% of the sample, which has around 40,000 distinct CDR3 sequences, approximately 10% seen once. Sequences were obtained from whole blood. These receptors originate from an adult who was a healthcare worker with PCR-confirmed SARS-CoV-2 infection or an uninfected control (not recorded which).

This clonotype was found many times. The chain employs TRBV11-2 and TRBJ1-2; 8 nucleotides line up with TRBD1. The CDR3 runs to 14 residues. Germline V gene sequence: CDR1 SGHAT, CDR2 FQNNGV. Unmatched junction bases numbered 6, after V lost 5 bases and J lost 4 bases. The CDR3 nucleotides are TGTGCCAGCAGCCGGACAGGGCCTAGCTATGGCTACACCTTC. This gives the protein CASSRTGPSYGYTF. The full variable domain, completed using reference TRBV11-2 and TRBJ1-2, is EAGVAQSPRYKIIEKRQSVAFWCNPISGHATLYWYQQILGQGPKLLIQFQNNGVVDDSQLPKDRFSAERLKGVDSTLKIQPAKLEDSAVYLCASSRTGPSYGYTFGSGTRLTVV.

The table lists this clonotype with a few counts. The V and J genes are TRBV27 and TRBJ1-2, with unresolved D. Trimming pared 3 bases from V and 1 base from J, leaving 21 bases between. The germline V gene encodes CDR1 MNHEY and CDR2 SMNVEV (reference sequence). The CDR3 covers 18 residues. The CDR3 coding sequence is TGTGCCAGCAGTTTCTTATACCCGTGGGCAGCCTTTAACTATGGCTACACCTTC. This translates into CASSFLYPWAAFNYGYTF.

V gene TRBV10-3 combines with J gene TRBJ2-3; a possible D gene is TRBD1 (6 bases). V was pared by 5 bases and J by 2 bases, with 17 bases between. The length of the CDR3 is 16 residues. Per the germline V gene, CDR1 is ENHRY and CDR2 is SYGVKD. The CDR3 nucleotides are TGTGCCATCAGTCAGGGGAGTGCCCCGACCACAGATACGCAGTATTTT. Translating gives CAISQGSAPTTDTQYF.

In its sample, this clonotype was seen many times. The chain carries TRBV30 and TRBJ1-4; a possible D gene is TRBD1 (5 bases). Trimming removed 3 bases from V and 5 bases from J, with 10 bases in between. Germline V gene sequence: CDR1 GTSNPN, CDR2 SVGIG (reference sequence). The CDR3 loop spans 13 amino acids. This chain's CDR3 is CAWSGDGNEKLFF. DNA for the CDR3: TGTGCCTGGAGCGGGGACGGGAATGAAAAACTGTTTTTT. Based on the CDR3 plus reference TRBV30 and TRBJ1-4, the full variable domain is SQTIHQWPATLVQPVGSPLSLECTVEGTSNPNLYWYRQAAGRGLQLLFYSVGIGQISSEVPQNLSASRPQDRQFILSSKKLLLSDSGFYLCAWSGDGNEKLFFGSGTQLSVL.

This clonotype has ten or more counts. The chain's CDR3 is CASSLDMTAYTF. For the CDR3, the DNA is TGTGCCAGCAGCCTTGACATGACCGCCTACACCTTC. This chain connects TRBV7-9 to TRBJ1-2, with unresolved D. The ends were cut back, 5 bases at V and 10 bases at J, with 14 bases in the middle. The CDR3 length is 12 residues. Germline lookup yields CDR1 SEHNR and CDR2 FQNEAQ (reference sequence).

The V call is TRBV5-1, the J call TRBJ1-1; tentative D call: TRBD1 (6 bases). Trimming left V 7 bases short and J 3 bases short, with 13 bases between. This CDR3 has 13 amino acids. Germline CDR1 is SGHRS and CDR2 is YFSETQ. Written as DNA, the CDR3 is TGCGCCAGCCGAGACAGGAGAGACACTGAAGCTTTCTTT. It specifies CASRDRRDTEAFF.

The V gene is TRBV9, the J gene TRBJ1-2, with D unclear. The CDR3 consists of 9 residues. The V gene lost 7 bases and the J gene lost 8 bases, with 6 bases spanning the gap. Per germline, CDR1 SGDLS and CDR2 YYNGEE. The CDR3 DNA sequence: TGTGCCAGCGGACGGGGCTACACCTTC. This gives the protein CASGRGYTF.

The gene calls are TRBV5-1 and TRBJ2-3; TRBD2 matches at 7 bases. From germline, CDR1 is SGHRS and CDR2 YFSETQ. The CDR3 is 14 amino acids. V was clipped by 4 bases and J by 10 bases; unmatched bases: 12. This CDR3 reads CASSPPTSTGAQYF. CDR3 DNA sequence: TGCGCCAGCAGCCCACCGACTAGCACGGGAGCGCAGTATTTT.

CDR3 loop: CAISAGREGSPLHF. CDR3 DNA: TGTGCCATCAGTGCCGGCAGGGAAGGTTCACCCCTCCACTTT. V gene TRBV10-3 combines with J gene TRBJ1-6; a weak D match, TRBD1 (5 bases). With 4 bases removed from V and 9 bases from J, the gap between germline ends came to 13 bases. The CDR3 length is 14 residues. Germline CDR1 ENHRY, CDR2 SYGVKD.

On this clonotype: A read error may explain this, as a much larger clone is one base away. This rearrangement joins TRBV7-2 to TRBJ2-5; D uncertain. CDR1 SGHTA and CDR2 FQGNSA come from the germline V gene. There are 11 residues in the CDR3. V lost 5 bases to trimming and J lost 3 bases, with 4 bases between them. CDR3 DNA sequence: TGTGCCAGCAGCCCTAAAGAGACCCAGTACTTC. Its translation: CASSPKETQYF.

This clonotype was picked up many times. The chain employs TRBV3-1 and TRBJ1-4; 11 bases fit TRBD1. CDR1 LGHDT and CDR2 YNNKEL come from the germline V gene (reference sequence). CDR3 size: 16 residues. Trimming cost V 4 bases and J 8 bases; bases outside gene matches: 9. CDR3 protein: CASSRAGTGGSEKLFF. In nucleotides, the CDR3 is TGTGCCAGCAGCCGCGCCGGGACAGGGGGAAGCGAAAAACTGTTTTTT. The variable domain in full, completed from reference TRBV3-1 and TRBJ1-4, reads DTAVSQTPKYLVTQMGNDKSIKCEQNLGHDTMYWYKQDSKKFLKIMFSYNNKELIINETVPNRFSPKSPDKAHLNLHINSLELGDSAVYFCASSRAGTGGSEKLFFGSGTQLSVL.

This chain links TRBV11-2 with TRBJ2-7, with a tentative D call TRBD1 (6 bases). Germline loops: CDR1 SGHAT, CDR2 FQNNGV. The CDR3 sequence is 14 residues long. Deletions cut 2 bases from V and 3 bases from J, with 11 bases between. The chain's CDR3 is CASSLMDSVYEQYF. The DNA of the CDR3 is TGTGCCAGCAGCTTAATGGACAGTGTCTACGAGCAGTACTTC.

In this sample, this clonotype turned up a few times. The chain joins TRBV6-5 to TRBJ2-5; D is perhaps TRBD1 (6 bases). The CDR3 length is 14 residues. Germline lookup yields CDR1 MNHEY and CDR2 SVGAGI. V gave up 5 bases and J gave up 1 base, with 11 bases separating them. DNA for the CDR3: TGTGCCAGCAGTGACCCGGACAGCCAAGAGACCCAGTACTTC. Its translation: CASSDPDSQETQYF.

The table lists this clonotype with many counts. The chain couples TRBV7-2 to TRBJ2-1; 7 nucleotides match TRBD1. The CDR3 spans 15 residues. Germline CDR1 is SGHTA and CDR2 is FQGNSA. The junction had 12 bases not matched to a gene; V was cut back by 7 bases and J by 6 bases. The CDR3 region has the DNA TGTGCCAGCACCCTAAGGTCAGGGGGTCCCAATGAGCAGTTCTTC. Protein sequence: CASTLRSGGPNEQFF.

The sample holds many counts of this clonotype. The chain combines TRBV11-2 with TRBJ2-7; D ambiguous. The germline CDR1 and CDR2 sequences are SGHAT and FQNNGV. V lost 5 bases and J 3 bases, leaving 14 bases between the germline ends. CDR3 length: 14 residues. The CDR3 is CASSPTRTGYEQYF. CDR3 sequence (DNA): TGTGCCAGCAGCCCGACGAGGACGGGCTACGAGCAGTACTTC.

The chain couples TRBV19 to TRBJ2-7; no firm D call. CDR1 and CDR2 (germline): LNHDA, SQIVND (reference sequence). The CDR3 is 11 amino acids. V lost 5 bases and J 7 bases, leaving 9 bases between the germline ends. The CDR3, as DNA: TGTGCCAGTAGTCTGCGTGAAGAGCAGTACTTC. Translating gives CASSLREEQYF.

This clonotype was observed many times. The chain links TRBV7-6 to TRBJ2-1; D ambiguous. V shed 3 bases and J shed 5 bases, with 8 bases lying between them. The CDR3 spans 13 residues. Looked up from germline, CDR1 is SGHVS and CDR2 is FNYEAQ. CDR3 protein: CASSLVANNEQFF. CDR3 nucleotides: TGTGCCAGCAGCTTGGTAGCCAACAATGAGCAGTTCTTC.

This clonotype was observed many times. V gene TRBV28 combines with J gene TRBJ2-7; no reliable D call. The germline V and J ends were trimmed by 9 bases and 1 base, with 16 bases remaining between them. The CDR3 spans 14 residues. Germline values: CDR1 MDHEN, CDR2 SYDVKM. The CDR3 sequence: CASEPGYNSYEQYF. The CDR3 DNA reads TGTGCCAGTGAGCCCGGGTATAATTCCTACGAGCAGTACTTC.

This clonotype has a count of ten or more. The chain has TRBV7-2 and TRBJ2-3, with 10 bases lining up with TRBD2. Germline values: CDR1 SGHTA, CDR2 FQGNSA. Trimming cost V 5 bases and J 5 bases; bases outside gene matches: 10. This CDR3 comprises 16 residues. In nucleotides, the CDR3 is TGTGCCAGCAGCCTAGTAGCGGGGGGTGAGGGAGATACGCAGTATTTT. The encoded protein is CASSLVAGGEGDTQYF.

CDR3 sequence: CASSLAGSSYEQYF. CDR3 coding DNA: TGCGCCAGCAGCTTGGCCGGCAGCTCCTACGAGCAGTACTTC. The chain carries TRBV5-1 and TRBJ2-7; no definite D call. The CDR3 covers 14 residues. CDR1 and CDR2 (germline): SGHRS, YFSETQ. The V gene lost 0 bases and the J gene lost 0 bases, with 7 bases spanning the gap.

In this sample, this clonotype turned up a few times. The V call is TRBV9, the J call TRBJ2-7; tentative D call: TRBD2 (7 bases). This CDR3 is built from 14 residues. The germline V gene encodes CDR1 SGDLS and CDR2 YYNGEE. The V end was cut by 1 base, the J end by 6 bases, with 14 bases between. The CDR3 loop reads CASSVRGAASEQYF. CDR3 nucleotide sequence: TGTGCCAGCAGCGTACGGGGGGCTGCTAGCGAGCAGTACTTC. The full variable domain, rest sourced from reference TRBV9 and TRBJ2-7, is DSGVTQTPKHLITATGQRVTLRCSPRSGDLSVYWYQQSLDQGLQFLIQYYNGEERAKGNILERFSAQQFPDLHSELNLSSLELGDSALYFCASSVRGAASEQYFGPGTRLTVT.

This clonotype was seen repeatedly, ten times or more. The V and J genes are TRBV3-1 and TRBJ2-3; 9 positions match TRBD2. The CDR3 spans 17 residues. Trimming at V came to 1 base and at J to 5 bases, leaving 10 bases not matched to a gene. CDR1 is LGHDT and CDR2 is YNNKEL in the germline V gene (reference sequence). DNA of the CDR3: TGTGCCAGCAGCCAAGGAGGTGGCGGGGGGGCACGAGATACGCAGTATTTT. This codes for CASSQGGGGGARDTQYF.

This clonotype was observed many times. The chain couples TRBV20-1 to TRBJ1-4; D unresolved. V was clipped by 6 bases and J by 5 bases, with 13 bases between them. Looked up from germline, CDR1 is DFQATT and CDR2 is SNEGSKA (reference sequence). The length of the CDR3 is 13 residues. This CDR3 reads CSAPDTRNEKLFF. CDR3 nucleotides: TGCAGTGCCCCTGACACCAGGAATGAAAAACTGTTTTTT.

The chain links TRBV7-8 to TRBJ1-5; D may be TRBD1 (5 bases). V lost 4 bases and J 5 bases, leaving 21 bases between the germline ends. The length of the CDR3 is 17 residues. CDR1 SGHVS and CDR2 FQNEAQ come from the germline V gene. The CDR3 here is CASSSQTGTGTYQPQHF. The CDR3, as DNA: TGTGCCAGCAGCTCCCAAACCGGGACGGGAACCTATCAGCCCCAGCATTTT. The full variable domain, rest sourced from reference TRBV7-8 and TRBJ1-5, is GAGVSQSPRYKVAKRGQDVALRCDPISGHVSLFWYQQALGQGPEFLTYFQNEAQLDKSGLPSDRFFAERPEGSVSTLKIQRTQQEDSAVYLCASSSQTGTGTYQPQHFGDGTRLSIL.

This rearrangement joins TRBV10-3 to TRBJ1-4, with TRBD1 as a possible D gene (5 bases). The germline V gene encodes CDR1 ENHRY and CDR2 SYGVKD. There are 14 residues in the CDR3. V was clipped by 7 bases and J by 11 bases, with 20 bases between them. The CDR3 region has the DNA TGTGCCATCACCAGCGGGGGAGAGGCGGGGAAACTGTTTTTT. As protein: CAITSGGEAGKLFF.

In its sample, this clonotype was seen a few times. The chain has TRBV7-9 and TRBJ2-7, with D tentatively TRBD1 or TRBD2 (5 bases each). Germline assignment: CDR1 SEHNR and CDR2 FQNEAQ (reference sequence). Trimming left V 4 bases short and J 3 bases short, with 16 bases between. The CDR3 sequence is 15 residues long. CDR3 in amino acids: CASSSTRGRVYEQYF. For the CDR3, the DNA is TGTGCCAGCAGCTCTACTAGGGGACGGGTCTACGAGCAGTACTTC.